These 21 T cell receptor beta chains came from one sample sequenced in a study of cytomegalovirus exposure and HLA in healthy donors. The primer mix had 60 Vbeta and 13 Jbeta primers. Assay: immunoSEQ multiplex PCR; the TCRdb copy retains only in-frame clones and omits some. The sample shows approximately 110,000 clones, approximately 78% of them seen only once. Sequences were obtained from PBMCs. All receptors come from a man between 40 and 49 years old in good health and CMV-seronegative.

CDR3: CASSSQTEANEKLFF. For the CDR3, the DNA is TGTGCCAGCAGTTCGCAGACAGAGGCGAACGAAAAACTGTTTTTT. The V gene is TRBV28, the J gene TRBJ1-4; a possible D gene is TRBD1 (5 bases). The CDR3 loop spans 15 amino acids. The germline CDR1 and CDR2 sequences are MDHEN and SYDVKM. The V end was cut by 4 bases, the J end by 8 bases, with 17 bases between.

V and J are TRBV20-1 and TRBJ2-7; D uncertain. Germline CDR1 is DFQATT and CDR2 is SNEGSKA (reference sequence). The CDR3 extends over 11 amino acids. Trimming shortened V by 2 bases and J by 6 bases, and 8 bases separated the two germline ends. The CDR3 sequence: CSARMEREQYF. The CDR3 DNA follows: TGCAGTGCTAGAATGGAGCGCGAGCAGTACTTC.

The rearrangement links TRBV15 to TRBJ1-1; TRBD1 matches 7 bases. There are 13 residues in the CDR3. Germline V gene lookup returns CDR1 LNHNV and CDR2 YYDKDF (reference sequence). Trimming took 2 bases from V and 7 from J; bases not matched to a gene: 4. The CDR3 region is CATSRPTGSEAFF. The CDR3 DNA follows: TGTGCCACCAGCAGACCGACAGGGAGTGAAGCTTTCTTT.

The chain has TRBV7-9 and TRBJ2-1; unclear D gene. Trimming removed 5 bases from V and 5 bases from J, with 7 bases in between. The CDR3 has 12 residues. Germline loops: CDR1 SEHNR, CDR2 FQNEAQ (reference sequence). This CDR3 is CASSPTHNEQFF. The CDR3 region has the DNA TGTGCCAGCAGCCCGACACACAATGAGCAGTTCTTC.

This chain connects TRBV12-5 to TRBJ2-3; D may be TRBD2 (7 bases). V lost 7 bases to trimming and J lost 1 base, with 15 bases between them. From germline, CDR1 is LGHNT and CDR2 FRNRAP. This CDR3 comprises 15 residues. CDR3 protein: CASVGGGGGTDTQYF. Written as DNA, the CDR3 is TGTGCTAGTGTGGGGGGCGGGGGCGGCACAGATACGCAGTATTTT.

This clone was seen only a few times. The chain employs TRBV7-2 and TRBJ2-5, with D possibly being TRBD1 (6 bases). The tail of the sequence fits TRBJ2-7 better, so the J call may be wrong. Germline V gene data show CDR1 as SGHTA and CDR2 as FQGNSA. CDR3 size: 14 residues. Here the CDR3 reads CASSPSPDSYEQYF. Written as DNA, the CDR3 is TGTGCCAGCAGCCCTAGCCCGGACAGCTACGAGCAGTACTTC.

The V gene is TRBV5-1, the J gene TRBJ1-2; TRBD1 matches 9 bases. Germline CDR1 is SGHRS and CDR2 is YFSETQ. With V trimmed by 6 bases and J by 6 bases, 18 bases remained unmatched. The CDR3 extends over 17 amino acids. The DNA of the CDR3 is TGCGCCAGCACCGAGGGGACCGGGACAGGGCGGGGGAATGGCTACACCTTC. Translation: CASTEGTGTGRGNGYTF.

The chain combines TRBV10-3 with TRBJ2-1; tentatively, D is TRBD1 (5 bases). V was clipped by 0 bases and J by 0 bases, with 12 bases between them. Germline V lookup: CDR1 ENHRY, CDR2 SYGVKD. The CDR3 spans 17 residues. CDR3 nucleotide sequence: TGTGCCATCAGTGAGTCGAAGGGGCCTAGCTCCTACAATGAGCAGTTCTTC. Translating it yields CAISESKGPSSYNEQFF.

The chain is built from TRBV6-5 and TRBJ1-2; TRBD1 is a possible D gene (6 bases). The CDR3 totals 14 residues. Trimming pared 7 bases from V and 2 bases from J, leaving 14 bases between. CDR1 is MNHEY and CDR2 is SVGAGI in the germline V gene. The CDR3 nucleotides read TGTGCCAGCATCTCACAGGGAGGGAACTATGGCTACACCTTC. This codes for CASISQGGNYGYTF.

The CDR3 spells CASSLGQVRNQPQHF. For the CDR3, the DNA is TGTGCCAGCAGCTTAGGACAGGTGAGAAATCAGCCCCAGCATTTT. The V and J genes are TRBV7-8 and TRBJ1-5; weak D call: TRBD1 (6 bases). Per germline, CDR1 SGHVS and CDR2 FQNEAQ. Trimming pared 1 base from V and 4 bases from J, leaving 11 bases between. This CDR3 is 15 amino acids long.

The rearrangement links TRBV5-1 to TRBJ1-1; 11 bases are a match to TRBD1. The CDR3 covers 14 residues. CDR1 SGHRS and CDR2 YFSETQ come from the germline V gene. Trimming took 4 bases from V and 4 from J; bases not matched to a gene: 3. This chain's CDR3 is CASSVGTGGTEAFF. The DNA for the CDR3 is TGCGCCAGCAGCGTGGGGACAGGGGGCACTGAAGCTTTCTTT.

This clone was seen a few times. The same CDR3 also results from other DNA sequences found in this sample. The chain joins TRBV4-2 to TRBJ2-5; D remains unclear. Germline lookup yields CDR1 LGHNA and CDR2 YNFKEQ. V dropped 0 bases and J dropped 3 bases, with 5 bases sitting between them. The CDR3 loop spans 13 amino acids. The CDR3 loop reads CASSQDLEETQYF. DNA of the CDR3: TGTGCCAGCAGCCAAGATTTAGAAGAGACCCAGTACTTC.

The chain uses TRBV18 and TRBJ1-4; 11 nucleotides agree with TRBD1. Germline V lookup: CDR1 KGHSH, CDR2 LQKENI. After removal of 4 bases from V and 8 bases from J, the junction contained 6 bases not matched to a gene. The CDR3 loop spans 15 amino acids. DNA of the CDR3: TGTGCCAGCTCACTGGGGACAGGGGGAGGAGAAAAACTGTTTTTT. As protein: CASSLGTGGGEKLFF.

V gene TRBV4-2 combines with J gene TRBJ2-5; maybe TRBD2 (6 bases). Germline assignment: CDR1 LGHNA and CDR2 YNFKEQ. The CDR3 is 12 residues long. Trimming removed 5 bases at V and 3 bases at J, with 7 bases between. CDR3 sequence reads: CASSGGKETQYF. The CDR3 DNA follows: TGTGCCAGCAGCGGGGGGAAAGAGACCCAGTACTTC.

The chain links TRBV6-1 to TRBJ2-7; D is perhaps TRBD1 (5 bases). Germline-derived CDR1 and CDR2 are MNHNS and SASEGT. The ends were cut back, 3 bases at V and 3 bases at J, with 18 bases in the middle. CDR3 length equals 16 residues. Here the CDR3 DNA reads TGTGCCAGCAGTGAGGATAAGACAGCTCCTTTCTACGAGCAGTACTTC. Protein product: CASSEDKTAPFYEQYF.

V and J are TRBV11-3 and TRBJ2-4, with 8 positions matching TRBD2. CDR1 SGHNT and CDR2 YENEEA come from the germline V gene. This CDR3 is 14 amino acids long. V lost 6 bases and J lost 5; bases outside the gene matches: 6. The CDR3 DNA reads TGTGCCAGCAGTCAGCGGGGGCCTCAAAACATTCAGTACTTC. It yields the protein CASSQRGPQNIQYF. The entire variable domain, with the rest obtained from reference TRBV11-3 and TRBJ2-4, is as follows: EAGVVQSPRYKIIEKKQPVAFWCNPISGHNTLYWYLQNLGQGPELLIRYENEEAVDDSQLPKDRFSAERLKGVDSTLKIQPAELGDSAVYLCASSQRGPQNIQYFGAGTRLSVL.

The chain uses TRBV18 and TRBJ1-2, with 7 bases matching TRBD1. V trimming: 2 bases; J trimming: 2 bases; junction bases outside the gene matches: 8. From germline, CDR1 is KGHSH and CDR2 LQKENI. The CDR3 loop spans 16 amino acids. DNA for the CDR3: TGTGCCAGCTCACCAGACAGGGAGACAGGGAACTATGGCTACACCTTC. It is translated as CASSPDRETGNYGYTF.

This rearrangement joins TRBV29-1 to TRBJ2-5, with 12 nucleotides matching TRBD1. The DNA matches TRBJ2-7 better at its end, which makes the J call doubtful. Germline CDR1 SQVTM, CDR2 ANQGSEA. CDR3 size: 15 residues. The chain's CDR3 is CSVEGTGGASYEQYF. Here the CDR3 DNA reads TGCAGCGTTGAGGGGACAGGGGGCGCCTCCTACGAGCAGTACTTC.

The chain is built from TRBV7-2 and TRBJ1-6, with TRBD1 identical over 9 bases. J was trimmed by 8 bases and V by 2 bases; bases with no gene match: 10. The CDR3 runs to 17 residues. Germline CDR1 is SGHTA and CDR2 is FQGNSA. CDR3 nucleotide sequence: TGTGCCAGCAGCTTAAGGGTACAGGGGGCGCTTTATTCACCCCTCCACTTT. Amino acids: CASSLRVQGALYSPLHF.

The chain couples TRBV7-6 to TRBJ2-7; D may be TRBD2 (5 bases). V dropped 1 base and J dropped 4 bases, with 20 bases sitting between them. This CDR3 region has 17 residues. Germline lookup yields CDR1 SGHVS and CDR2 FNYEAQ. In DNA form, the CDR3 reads TGTGCCAGCAGCTTAGAGAGGCCAGGCGGACTCCATTACGAGCAGTACTTC. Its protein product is CASSLERPGGLHYEQYF. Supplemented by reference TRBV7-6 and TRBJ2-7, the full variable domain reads GAGVSQSPRYKVTKRGQDVALRCDPISGHVSLYWYRQALGQGPEFLTYFNYEAQQDKSGLPNDRFSAERPEGSISTLTIQRTEQRDSAMYRCASSLERPGGLHYEQYFGPGTRLTVT.

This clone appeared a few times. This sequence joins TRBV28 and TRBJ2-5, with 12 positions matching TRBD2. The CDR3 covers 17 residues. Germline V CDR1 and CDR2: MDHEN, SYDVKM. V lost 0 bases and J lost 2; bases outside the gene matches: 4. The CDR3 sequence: CASSLWGLAGGQETQYF. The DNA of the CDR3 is TGTGCCAGCAGTTTATGGGGACTAGCGGGCGGACAAGAGACCCAGTACTTC.